This T cell receptor beta chain was captured in a study of Ad26.COV2.S vaccination and SARS-CoV-2 variants. This clone is a singleton in its sample. Antigen unknown. Study conclusions and caveats: Reports say spike-specific CD8+ and CD4+ T cell responses covered substantial breadth after vaccination. Analyses that measured TCR breadth and depth may have underestimated total T cell responses.

The repertoire was sequenced with immunoSEQ multiplex PCR; TCRdb's copy has only in-frame clones and lacks some. The data show roughly 380,000 clones, 90% to 95% seen once. The V end was cut by 2 bases, the J end by 1 base, with 6 bases between. Germline lookup yields CDR1 SGHDT and CDR2 YYEEEE. CDR3 size: 13 residues. This specimen was peripheral blood, taken after recovery from COVID-19. The J gene is TRBJ1-2, the V gene TRBV5-6; the D is unclear. This clonotype was sampled from a human donor who had recovered from COVID-19. CDR3 sequence: CASSLRNNYGYTF. As DNA, the CDR3 is TGTGCCAGCAGCTTACGGAATAACTATGGCTACACCTTC.